Sequencing of this T cell receptor (beta chain) was carried out in a study of blood T cells in healthy people across ages. Study-level findings and limits: For the donors, CMV status was unknown and possibly confounded expanded clonotype changes.

All donors came from Russia, were Caucasian and healthy, and spanned ages roughly 6 to 95. At least 6 million PBMCs were isolated per sample. A second PCR of 7 to 11 cycles used a sample-barcoded 5' primer and a J-beta primer mix. The template-switch adaptor was a 5' adaptor with 12 random nucleotides. It tagged each cDNA molecule. One entry per CDR3 protein results from TCRdb running MiXCR on the 5' RACE reads. The top ten hold around 2.1% of the sample, which has under 2,000,000 distinct CDR3 sequences, roughly 52% seen once. This CDR3 has 16 amino acids. Germline V gene lookup returns CDR1 LGHDT and CDR2 YNNKEL (reference sequence). Trimming cost V 4 bases and J 4 bases, with 17 bases left between them. Note on this clonotype: What it binds is not known.

Sequencing was done on a sample of blood. This TCR was sampled from a woman between 35 and 50 years old in good health. V usage is TRBV3-1 and J usage is TRBJ2-1, with a tentative D call TRBD1 (5 bases). CDR3 coding DNA: TGTGCCAGCAGCCGCTTACAGGTCAAGGGGTACAATGAGCAGTTCTTC. This gives the protein CASSRLQVKGYNEQFF.